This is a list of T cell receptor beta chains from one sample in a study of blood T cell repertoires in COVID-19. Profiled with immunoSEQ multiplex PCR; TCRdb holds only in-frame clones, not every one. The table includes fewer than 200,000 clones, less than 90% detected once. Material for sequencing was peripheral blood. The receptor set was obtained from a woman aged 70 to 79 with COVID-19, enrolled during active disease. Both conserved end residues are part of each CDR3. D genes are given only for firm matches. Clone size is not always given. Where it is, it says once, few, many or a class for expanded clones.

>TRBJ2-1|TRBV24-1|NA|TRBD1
TGTGCCACCAGCAGGGGGTCGTACAATGAGCAGTTCTTC
CATSRGSYNEQFF
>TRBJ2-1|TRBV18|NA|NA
TGTGCCAGCTCGCTTGGACTAAGGCAGTTCTTC
CASSLGLRQFF
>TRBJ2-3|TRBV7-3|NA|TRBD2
TGTGCCAGCAGCGCGACTAGCGGGAGGTTAAGTACGCAGTATTTT
CASSATSGRLSTQYF
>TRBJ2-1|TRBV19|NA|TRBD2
TGTGCCAGTAGTGAGGCGGGAGGATCATACAATGAGCAGTTCTTC
CASSEAGGSYNEQFF
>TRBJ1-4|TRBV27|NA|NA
TGTGCCAGCAGTTTAGCGGGCCAGGGGGAAAAACTGTTTTTT
CASSLAGQGEKLFF
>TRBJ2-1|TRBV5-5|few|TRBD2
TGTGCCAGCAGCTTGGGGTCTAGCGGGAGTAATGAGCAGTTCTTC
CASSLGSSGSNEQFF
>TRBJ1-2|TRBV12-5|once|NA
TGTGCTAGTGGTTTGTATGGAGTTGGCTACACCTTC
CASGLYGVGYTF
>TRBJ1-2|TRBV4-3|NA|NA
TGCGCCAGCAGCCAAGATCTGCGGGGGCGGGATGGCTACACCTTC
CASSQDLRGRDGYTF
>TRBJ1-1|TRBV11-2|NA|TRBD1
TGTGCCAGCAGACACCCCGGGGGGGACAGCTTGAACACTGAAGCTTTCTTT
CASRHPGGDSLNTEAFF
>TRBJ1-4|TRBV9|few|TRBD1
TGTGCCAGCAGCGTGGGACAGAACCCTGAAAAACTGTTTTTT
CASSVGQNPEKLFF
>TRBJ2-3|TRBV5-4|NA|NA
TGTGCCAGCAGCGCACTAGTTTCAGATACGCAGTATTTT
CASSALVSDTQYF
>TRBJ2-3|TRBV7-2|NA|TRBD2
TGTGCCAGCAGCTTAGGGCTAGCGGGAGGGCGGTCAGATACGCAGTATTTT
CASSLGLAGGRSDTQYF
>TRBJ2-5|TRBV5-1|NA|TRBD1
TGCGCCAGCCAAAGGACAGGGGGTTGGGAGACCCAGTACTTC
CASQRTGGWETQYF
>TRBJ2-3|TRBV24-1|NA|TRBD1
TGTGCCACCAGTGATGGGACAGGGTGGACAGATACGCAGTATTTT
CATSDGTGWTDTQYF
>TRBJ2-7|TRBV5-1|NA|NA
TGCGCCAGCAGCTTGGTCTCCGGGAGCACCTACGAGCAGTACTTC
CASSLVSGSTYEQYF
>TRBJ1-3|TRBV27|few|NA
TGTGCCAGCAGCTCAGGGGTCTCTGGAAACACCATATATTTT
CASSSGVSGNTIYF
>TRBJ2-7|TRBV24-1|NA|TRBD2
TGTGCCACCAGTGATGCGGGAGGGCCGCGAGCCGAGCAGTACTTC
CATSDAGGPRAEQYF
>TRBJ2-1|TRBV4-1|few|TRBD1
TGCGCCAGCAGCCATGCGCAGGGGGCGTCATACAATGAGCAGTTCTTC
CASSHAQGASYNEQFF
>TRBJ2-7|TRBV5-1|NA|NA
TGCGCCAGCAGCTCGATAAGACAGGGAGGCTCCTACGAGCAGTACTTC
CASSSIRQGGSYEQYF
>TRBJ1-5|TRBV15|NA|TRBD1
TGTGCCACCAGCAGAGGGACAGGGGGCCGGAGCAATCAGCCCCAGCATTTT
CATSRGTGGRSNQPQHF
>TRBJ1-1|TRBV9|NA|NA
TGTGCCAGCAGCGTCGGTAGGGAGGGGGTATGGAGCACTGAAGCTTTCTTT
CASSVGREGVWSTEAFF
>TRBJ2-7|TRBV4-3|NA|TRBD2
TGCGCCAGCAGCCAAGATGCGGGAGAGGGACGCGAGCAGTACTTC
CASSQDAGEGREQYF
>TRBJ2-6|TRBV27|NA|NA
TGTGCCAGCAGCCCCGACAGGACCTCTGGGGCCAACGTCCTGACTTTC
CASSPDRTSGANVLTF
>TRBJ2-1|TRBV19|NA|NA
TGTGCCAGTAGTCCCGAGAACTCTCTTACGTACAATGAGCAGTTCTTC
CASSPENSLTYNEQFF
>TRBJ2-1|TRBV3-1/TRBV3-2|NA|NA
TGTGCCAGCAGCCGATCCTTCTCGGGTGAGCAGTTCTTC
CASSRSFSGEQFF
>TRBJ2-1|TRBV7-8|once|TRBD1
TGTGCCAGCAGCTCCCGCGAGGGGGCCTCCTACAATGAGCAGTTCTTC
CASSSREGASYNEQFF
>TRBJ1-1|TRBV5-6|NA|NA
TGTGCCAGCAGCTTGGAGAGGGCGGGCACTGAAGCTTTCTTT
CASSLERAGTEAFF
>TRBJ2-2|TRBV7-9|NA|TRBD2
TGTGCCAGCAGCACAGCCAGCGGGAGGGCCGGGGAGCTGTTTTTT
CASSTASGRAGELFF
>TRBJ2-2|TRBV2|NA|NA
TGTGCCAGCAGGACCGGGACACAGAACACCGGGGAGCTGTTTTTT
CASRTGTQNTGELFF
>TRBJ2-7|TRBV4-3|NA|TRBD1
TGCGCCAGCAGCGCAGGGGGCGGGCTCTCCTACGAGCAGTACTTC
CASSAGGGLSYEQYF
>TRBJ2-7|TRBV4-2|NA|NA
TGTGCCAGCAGCCAAGATCACGGGAGTACGTACGAGCAGTACTTC
CASSQDHGSTYEQYF
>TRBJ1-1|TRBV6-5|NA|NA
TGTGCCAGCAAAGAGGGCCTGAGGAACACTGAAGCTTTCTTT
CASKEGLRNTEAFF
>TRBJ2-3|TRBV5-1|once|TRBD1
TGCGCCAGCACCCCGGACAGGGAAGGTGATACGCAGTATTTT
CASTPDREGDTQYF
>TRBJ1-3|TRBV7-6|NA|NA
TGTGCCAGCAGCTTAGTGGGGGGTACAAGTCCAACTGGCACCATATATTTT
CASSLVGGTSPTGTIYF
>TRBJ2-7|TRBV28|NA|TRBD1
TGTGCCAGCAGGATTCCGGGACAGGCCCTACGGGAGCAGTACTTC
CASRIPGQALREQYF
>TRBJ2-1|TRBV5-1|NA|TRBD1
TGCGCCAGCAGCCGGGACAGGTACAATGAGCAGTTCTTC
CASSRDRYNEQFF
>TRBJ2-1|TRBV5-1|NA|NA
TGCGCCAGCAGCTTGCTAGAACTAGTTTCCGACAATGAGCAGTTCTTC
CASSLLELVSDNEQFF
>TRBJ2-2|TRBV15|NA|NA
TGTGCCACCAGCAGGACAGGATCATCCCCCGGGGAGCTGTTTTTT
CATSRTGSSPGELFF
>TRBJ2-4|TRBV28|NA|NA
TGTGCCAGCAGTCTCAGGGTTAACATTCAGTACTTC
CASSLRVNIQYF
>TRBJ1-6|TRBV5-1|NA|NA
TGCGCCAGCAGCTTAGGGGCCCAGGATTCACCCCTCCACTTT
CASSLGAQDSPLHF
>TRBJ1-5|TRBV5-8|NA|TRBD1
TGTGCCAGCAGGATTACCGGGACAGGCAATCAGCCCCAGCATTTT
CASRITGTGNQPQHF
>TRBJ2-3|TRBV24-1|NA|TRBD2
TGTGCCACCAGTGCCCAGCGCGGGAGCGCAGATACGCAGTATTTT
CATSAQRGSADTQYF
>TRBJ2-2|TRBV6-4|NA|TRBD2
TGTGCCAGCAGTGTGGCGGGAGGTTCCGGGGAGCTGTTTTTT
CASSVAGGSGELFF
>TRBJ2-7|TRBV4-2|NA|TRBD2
TGTGCCAGCAGCCATCCGGGACTAGCTACCTACGAGCAGTACTTC
CASSHPGLATYEQYF
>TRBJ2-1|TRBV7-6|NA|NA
TGTGCCAGCAGCGTGGGGGGACCCGCCGGCAATGAGCAGTTCTTC
CASSVGGPAGNEQFF